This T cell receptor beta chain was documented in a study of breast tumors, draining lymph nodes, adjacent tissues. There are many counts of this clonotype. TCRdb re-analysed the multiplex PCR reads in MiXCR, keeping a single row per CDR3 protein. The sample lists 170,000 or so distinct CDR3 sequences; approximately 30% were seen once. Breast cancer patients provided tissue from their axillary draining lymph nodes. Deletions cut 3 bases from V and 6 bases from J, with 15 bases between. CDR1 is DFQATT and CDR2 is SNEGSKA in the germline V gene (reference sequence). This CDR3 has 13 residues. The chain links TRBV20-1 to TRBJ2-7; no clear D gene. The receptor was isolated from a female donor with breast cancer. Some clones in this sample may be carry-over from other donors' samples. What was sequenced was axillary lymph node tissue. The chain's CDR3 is CSASVAPQAEQYF. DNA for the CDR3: TGCAGTGCTAGTGTCGCCCCTCAAGCCGAGCAGTACTTC.